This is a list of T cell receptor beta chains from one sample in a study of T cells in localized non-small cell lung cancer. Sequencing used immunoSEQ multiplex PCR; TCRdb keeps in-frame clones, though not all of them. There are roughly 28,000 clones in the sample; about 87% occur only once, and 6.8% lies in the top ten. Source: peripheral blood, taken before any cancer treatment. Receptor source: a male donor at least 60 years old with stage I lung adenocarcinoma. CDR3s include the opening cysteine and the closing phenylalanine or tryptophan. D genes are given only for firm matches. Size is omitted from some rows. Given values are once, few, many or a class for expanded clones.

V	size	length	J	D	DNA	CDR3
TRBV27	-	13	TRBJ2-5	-	TGTGCCAGCAGAGCGTGGAACCAAGAGACCCAGTACTTC	CASRAWNQETQYF
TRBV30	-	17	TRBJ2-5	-	TGTGCCTGGAGTGTACAAGCGGCAGGGGTGTACCAAGAGACCCAGTACTTC	CAWSVQAAGVYQETQYF
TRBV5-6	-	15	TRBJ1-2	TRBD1	TGTGCCAGCAGCGGGCCCGGCAGGGGGAACTATGGCTACACCTTC	CASSGPGRGNYGYTF
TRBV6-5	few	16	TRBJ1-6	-	TGTGCCAGCAGTTACCTAAACACAGGGAGGAATTCACCCCTCCACTTT	CASSYLNTGRNSPLHF
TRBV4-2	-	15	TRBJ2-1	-	TGTGCCAGCAGCCAAGAAGGGGGGTCCTACAATGAGCAGTTCTTC	CASSQEGGSYNEQFF
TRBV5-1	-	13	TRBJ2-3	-	TGCGCCAGCAGCTCCCACTCGACAGATACGCAGTATTTT	CASSSHSTDTQYF
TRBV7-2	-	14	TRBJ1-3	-	TGTGCCAGCAGCTTGTGGAGCTCTGGAAACACCATATATTTT	CASSLWSSGNTIYF
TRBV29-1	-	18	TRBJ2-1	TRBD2	TGCAGCGTCCAAAAGGGCAGCGGGGGGGCACGTTCCTACAATGAGCAGTTCTTC	CSVQKGSGGARSYNEQFF
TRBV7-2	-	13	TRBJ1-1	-	TGTGCCAGCAGCTTAAGATCTTCCACTGAAGCTTTCTTT	CASSLRSSTEAFF
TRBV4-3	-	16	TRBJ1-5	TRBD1	TGCGCCAGCAGCCAGGACTACAGGGGATCGAATCAGCCCCAGCATTTT	CASSQDYRGSNQPQHF
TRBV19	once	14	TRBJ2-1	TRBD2	TGTGCCAGTAGTATAGCTACTAGCGGAAATGAGCAGTTCTTC	CASSIATSGNEQFF
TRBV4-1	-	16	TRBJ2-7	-	TGCGCCAGCAGCCAAGATGACAGCTACACCTCCTACGAGCAGTACTTC	CASSQDDSYTSYEQYF
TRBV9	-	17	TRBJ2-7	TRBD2	TGTGCCAGAGGGGGCAGGCTAGCGGGGTTTCACTCCTACGAGCAGTACTTC	CARGGRLAGFHSYEQYF
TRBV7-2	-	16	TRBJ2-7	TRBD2	TGTGCCAGCAGCTTAGGTTCAAGCGGGGCCCTATACGAGCAGTACTTC	CASSLGSSGALYEQYF
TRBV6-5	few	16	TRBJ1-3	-	TGTGCCAGCAGTTACGCCGGGCCTCGAGAGGGAAACACCATATATTTT	CASSYAGPREGNTIYF
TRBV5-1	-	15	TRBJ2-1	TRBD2	TGCGCCAGCAGAGGGACTAGCGGGGTTAACAGTGAGCAGTTCTTC	CASRGTSGVNSEQFF
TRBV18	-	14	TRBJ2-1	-	TGTGCCAGCTCCCGCCCGGGCCTGGAAAATGAGCAGTTCTTC	CASSRPGLENEQFF
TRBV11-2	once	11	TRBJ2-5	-	TGTGCCAGCAGCTTTCTCGAGACCCAGTACTTC	CASSFLETQYF
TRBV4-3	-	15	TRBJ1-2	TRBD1	TGCGCCAGCAGCGGATGGACAGGGTTTAACTATGGCTACACCTTC	CASSGWTGFNYGYTF
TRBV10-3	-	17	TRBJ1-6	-	TGTGCCATCAGTGCTTGGCCTCCGGGCTCCTATAATTCACCCCTCCACTTT	CAISAWPPGSYNSPLHF
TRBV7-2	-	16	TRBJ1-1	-	TGTGCCAGCAGCTTCTCCCCGGGCACACCCTACACTGAAGCTTTCTTT	CASSFSPGTPYTEAFF
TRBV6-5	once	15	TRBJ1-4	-	TGTGCCAGCAGTTCCGGACAGTTAATCTCCGGCGTACTGTTTTTT	CASSSGQLISGVLFF
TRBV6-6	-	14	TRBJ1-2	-	TGTGCCAGCAGTTACTACGGCCCCGGCTATGGCTACACCTTC	CASSYYGPGYGYTF
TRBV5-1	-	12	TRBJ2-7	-	TGCGCCAGCAGCTTGGGAGCCTACGAGCAGTACTTC	CASSLGAYEQYF
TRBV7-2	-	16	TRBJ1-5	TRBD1	TGTGCCAGCAGTCTCGGGGACAGGGTAAGCAATCAGCCCCAGCATTTT	CASSLGDRVSNQPQHF
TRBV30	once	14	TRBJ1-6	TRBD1	TGTGCCTGGGGGGAGGACAGGACCCTTTCACCCCTCCACTTT	CAWGEDRTLSPLHF
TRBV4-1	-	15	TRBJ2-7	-	TGCGCCAGCAGCCAAGCCTCCGGGCCAAACTACGAGCAGTACTTC	CASSQASGPNYEQYF
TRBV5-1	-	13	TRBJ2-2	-	TGCGCCAGCAGTCGCAGGGACACCGGGGAGCTGTTTTTT	CASSRRDTGELFF
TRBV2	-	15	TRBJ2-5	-	TGTGCCAGCAGTGGGTCAGGGGGGTACCAAGAGACCCAGTACTTC	CASSGSGGYQETQYF
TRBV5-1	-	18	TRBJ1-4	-	TGCGCCAGCAGCTTACAATCAAGGGGTTCCGCAACTAATGAAAAACTGTTTTTT	CASSLQSRGSATNEKLFF
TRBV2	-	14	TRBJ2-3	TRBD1	TGTGCCAGCAGGGACAGGGGGCAAGGAGATACGCAGTATTTT	CASRDRGQGDTQYF
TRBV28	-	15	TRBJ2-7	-	TGTGCCAGCAGTTTGTTGGATCTAGCCTCTTACGAGCAGTACTTC	CASSLLDLASYEQYF
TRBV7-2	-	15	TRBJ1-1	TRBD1	TGTGCCAGCAGCCGCCTAGGGACAGGGATTACTGAAGCTTTCTTT	CASSRLGTGITEAFF
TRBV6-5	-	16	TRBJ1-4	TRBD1	TGTGCCAGCAGTTACTCGTGGGACAGCAGGGTGCAAAAACTGTTTTTT	CASSYSWDSRVQKLFF
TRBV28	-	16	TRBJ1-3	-	TGTGCCAGCACCTCATGGGAGGCCAGGGCGGGAAACACCATATATTTT	CASTSWEARAGNTIYF
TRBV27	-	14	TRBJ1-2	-	TGTGCCAGCAGTGTTTACATGGGGTTCAATGGCTACACCTTC	CASSVYMGFNGYTF
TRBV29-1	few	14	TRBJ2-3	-	TGCAGTATTTTGAGGCGGGGCGACACAGATACGCAGTATTTT	CSILRRGDTDTQYF
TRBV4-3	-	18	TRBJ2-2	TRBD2	TGCGCCAGCAGCCAAGGGGCTAGCGGGGGGAGGAACACCGGGGAGCTGTTTTTT	CASSQGASGGRNTGELFF
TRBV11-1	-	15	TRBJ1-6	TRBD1	TGTGCCAGCAGCTTACTCTCAGGGGGAGGATCACCCCTCCACTTT	CASSLLSGGGSPLHF
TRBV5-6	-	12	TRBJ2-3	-	TGTGCCAGCAGCTTGTTTCCAGATACGCAGTATTTT	CASSLFPDTQYF
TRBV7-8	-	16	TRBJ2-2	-	TGTGCCAGCAGCTTACAGGTTTCTTCCATTGGCGGGGAGCTGTTTTTT	CASSLQVSSIGGELFF
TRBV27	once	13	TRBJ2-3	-	TGTGCCAGCAGTCAATGGACGGGGGAGACGCAGTATTTT	CASSQWTGETQYF
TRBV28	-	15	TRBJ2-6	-	TGTGCCAGCAGCCCTGGATCTACCGGAGCCAACGTCCTGACTTTC	CASSPGSTGANVLTF
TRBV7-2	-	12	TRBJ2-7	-	TGTGCCAGCAGCCTCTACATGCGGGAGCAGTACTTC	CASSLYMREQYF
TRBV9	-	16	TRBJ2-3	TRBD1	TGTGCCAGCAGCGTACTGGGGACAGACTTAACAGATACGCAGTATTTT	CASSVLGTDLTDTQYF
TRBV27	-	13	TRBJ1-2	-	TGTGCCAGCAGCACAGGGCGGAACTATGGCTACACCTTC	CASSTGRNYGYTF
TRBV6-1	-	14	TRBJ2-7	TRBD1	TGTGCCAGCAGGCCGGGACAGGGTACCTACGAGCAGTACTTC	CASRPGQGTYEQYF
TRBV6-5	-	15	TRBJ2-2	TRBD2	TGTGCCAGCAAAATAGGGACTAGTCATACCGGGGAGCTGTTTTTT	CASKIGTSHTGELFF
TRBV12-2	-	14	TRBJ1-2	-	TGTGCAAGTCGCCAAGGGGTAGGGAATTATGGCTACACCTTC	CASRQGVGNYGYTF
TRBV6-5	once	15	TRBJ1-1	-	TGTGCCAGCAGTTCCAGGGTCCCCTTGAACACTGAAGCTTTCTTT	CASSSRVPLNTEAFF
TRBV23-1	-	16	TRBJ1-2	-	TGCGCCAGCAGTCGTTCCTTGAAGGCAGGGGCCTATGGCTACACCTTC	CASSRSLKAGAYGYTF